This T cell receptor (beta chain) was recorded in a study of blood T cells in healthy people across ages. General study points: There were more naive CD4+ cells and higher diversity in long-lived donors than in aged donors. Those diversity estimates obtained from one million T cells were thought to be underestimates.

For the second PCR, which ran for about 6 to 12 cycles, a sample-barcoded 5' primer and a J-beta primer mix were used. The template-switch adaptor was a 5' adaptor with 12 random nucleotides. It tagged each cDNA molecule. TCRdb itself ran the 5' RACE reads through MiXCR, one entry per CDR3 protein. The sample lists about 1.5 million distinct CDR3 sequences; approximately 42% were seen once. This clonotype was seen a handful of times. Its antigen remains unknown. This CDR3 region has 14 residues. V gave up 4 bases and J gave up 9 bases, with 16 bases separating them. Germline V gene lookup returns CDR1 MNHEY and CDR2 SMNVEV (reference sequence). Isolation per sample recovered at least 6 million PBMCs.

This TCR came from a woman between 18 and 29 years old in good health. Sequences were obtained from blood. The V gene is TRBV27, the J gene TRBJ1-5; D remains unclear. As DNA, the CDR3 is TGTGCCAGCAGTTCAGTTTCCCCTCGTTGGCCCCAGCATTTT. Residues: CASSSVSPRWPQHF.